The 13 T cell receptor beta chains below all came from one sample that was sequenced in a study of blood T cell repertoires in COVID-19. Clones were read by immunoSEQ multiplex PCR, and TCRdb kept only the in-frame ones, dropping some. The sample has fewer than 70,000 clones, about 88% seen once. What was sequenced was peripheral blood. Source of these receptors: a woman aged 70-85 years with active COVID-19.

This chain links TRBV28 with TRBJ1-5; 10 bases line up with TRBD1. With 7 bases clipped from V and 1 base from J, the junction kept 10 bases outside the gene matches. CDR3 length: 17 residues. The germline CDR1 and CDR2 sequences are MDHEN and SYDVKM. CDR3 loop: CASTTYRTGGSNQPQHF. The CDR3 nucleotides read TGTGCCAGCACGACTTACCGGACAGGGGGAAGCAATCAGCCCCAGCATTTT.

V is TRBV6-5 and J is TRBJ1-1; a possible D gene is TRBD1 (6 bases). V was shortened by 8 bases and J by 1 base, with 14 bases between the two germline ends. The germline CDR1 and CDR2 sequences are MNHEY and SVGAGI. The CDR3 has 14 residues. In DNA form, the CDR3 reads TGTGCCAGCTCGGTGGACAGACGGAACACTGAAGCTTTCTTT. Translating gives CASSVDRRNTEAFF.

With regard to this clone: The same CDR3 is also encoded by other DNA sequences in this sample. The chain joins TRBV27 to TRBJ1-2, with a weak D call TRBD1 (5 bases). The V and J ends lost 6 bases and 0 bases respectively, with 11 bases between them. Germline V CDR1 and CDR2: MNHEY, SMNVEV (reference sequence). The CDR3 length is 14 residues. CDR3 loop: CASSLTAANYGYTF. CDR3 bases: TGTGCCAGCAGCCTGACAGCAGCTAACTATGGCTACACCTTC.

The V gene is TRBV6-1, the J gene TRBJ2-7, with a weak D call TRBD1 (6 bases). The V gene lost 0 bases and the J gene lost 4 bases, with 10 bases spanning the gap. The CDR3 extends over 14 amino acids. Per the germline V gene, CDR1 is MNHNS and CDR2 is SASEGT. CDR3 region: CASSEAGTQYEQYF. The DNA of the CDR3 is TGTGCCAGCAGTGAAGCCGGGACACAGTACGAGCAGTACTTC.

This chain connects TRBV5-1 to TRBJ1-5; D perhaps matches TRBD1 (6 bases). This CDR3 has 19 amino acids. V shed 1 base and J shed 2 bases, with 22 bases lying between them. Germline loops: CDR1 SGHRS, CDR2 YFSETQ. The CDR3 is CASSLPWGQGFNGNQPQHF. DNA of the CDR3: TGCGCCAGCAGCTTGCCCTGGGGGCAGGGGTTTAATGGCAATCAGCCCCAGCATTTT.

The V gene is TRBV4-2, the J gene TRBJ2-1, with TRBD2 as a possible D gene (6 bases). The V and J ends lost 1 base and 8 bases respectively, with 15 bases between them. Per the germline V gene, CDR1 is LGHNA and CDR2 is YNFKEQ. CDR3 length equals 15 residues. The CDR3 DNA sequence: TGTGCCAGCAGCCAAGGAGCGGGCCCTCCCCATGAGCAGTTCTTC. This gives the protein CASSQGAGPPHEQFF.

V is TRBV7-2 and J is TRBJ2-1, with TRBD2 matching over 14 bases. The CDR3 is 15 residues long. CDR1 is SGHTA, CDR2 FQGNSA, per germline. V was pared by 4 bases and J by 10 bases, with 6 bases of the junction left unmatched. CDR3 nucleotides: TGTGCCAGCAGCTCGGGACTAGCGGGAGCTTGGGAGCAGTTCTTC. Protein sequence: CASSSGLAGAWEQFF. Looking up the rest from reference TRBV7-2 and TRBJ2-1 gives the full variable domain: GAGVSQSPSNKVTEKGKDVELRCDPISGHTALYWYRQSLGQGLEFLIYFQGNSAPDKSGLPSDRFSAERTGGSVSTLTIQRTQQEDSAVYLCASSSGLAGAWEQFFGPGTRLTVL.

V is TRBV3-1 (or the pseudogene TRBV3-2) and J is TRBJ2-7; no clear D gene. The V gene lost 2 bases and the J gene lost 6 bases, with 8 bases spanning the gap. CDR1 and CDR2 (germline): LGHDT, YNNKEL (reference sequence). The CDR3 extends over 12 amino acids. DNA for the CDR3: TGTGCCAGCAGCCAAACTCCCCTCGAGCAGTACTTC. Its translation: CASSQTPLEQYF.

J is TRBJ2-1 and V is TRBV12-3 or TRBV12-4; D is unresolved. Trimming took 7 bases from V and 7 from J, leaving 14 bases between them. This CDR3 is built from 13 residues. The CDR3 reads CASTPQWQNEQFF. The CDR3 region has the DNA TGTGCCAGCACCCCTCAGTGGCAGAATGAGCAGTTCTTC.

This clone was recorded once. J is TRBJ2-2 and V is TRBV5-4, with 10 bases lining up with TRBD2. With V trimmed by 2 bases and J by 2 bases, 12 bases remained unmatched. The CDR3 extends over 19 amino acids. Germline CDR1 SGHNT, CDR2 YYREEE (reference sequence). CDR3 nucleotides: TGTGCCAGCAGCTTCCGGACTAGCGGCCTACTGGGTAACACCGGGGAGCTGTTTTTT. This encodes CASSFRTSGLLGNTGELFF. The variable domain in full, with the rest retrieved from reference TRBV5-4 and TRBJ2-2, is ETGVTQSPTHLIKTRGQQVTLRCSSQSGHNTVSWYQQALGQGPQFIFQYYREEENGRGNFPPRFSGLQFPNYSSELNVNALELDDSALYLCASSFRTSGLLGNTGELFFGEGSRLTVL.

This chain links TRBV11-2 with TRBJ2-2; 7 bases line up with TRBD2. The length of the CDR3 is 16 residues. V dropped 7 bases and J dropped 6; count of bases not matched to a gene: 14. Germline V gives CDR1 SGHAT, CDR2 FQNNGV. CDR3 loop: CASTPMLGLEPGELFF. Here the CDR3 DNA reads TGTGCCAGCACCCCGATGTTAGGACTAGAACCCGGGGAGCTGTTTTTT. The full variable domain, rest sourced from reference TRBV11-2 and TRBJ2-2, is EAGVAQSPRYKIIEKRQSVAFWCNPISGHATLYWYQQILGQGPKLLIQFQNNGVVDDSQLPKDRFSAERLKGVDSTLKIQPAKLEDSAVYLCASTPMLGLEPGELFFGEGSRLTVL.

The chain employs TRBV15 and TRBJ1-1; no clear D. Germline V gives CDR1 LNHNV, CDR2 YYDKDF (reference sequence). CDR3 length: 16 residues. Trimming pared 0 bases from V and 1 base from J, leaving 12 bases between. The CDR3 coding sequence is TGTGCCACCAGCAGAGATCGGGAAGGCGGGAACACTGAAGCTTTCTTT. Encoded protein: CATSRDREGGNTEAFF.

This clone appeared once. V usage is TRBV5-5 and J usage is TRBJ2-1; 10 bases agree with TRBD2. This CDR3 is built from 17 residues. From germline, CDR1 is SGHKS and CDR2 YYEKEE (reference sequence). V shed 0 bases and J 5 bases; nucleotides not matched to a gene: 8. DNA for the CDR3: TGTGCCAGCAGCTTGGCGGCGGCTAGCGGGAGTCACAATGAGCAGTTCTTC. Translating it yields CASSLAAASGSHNEQFF.